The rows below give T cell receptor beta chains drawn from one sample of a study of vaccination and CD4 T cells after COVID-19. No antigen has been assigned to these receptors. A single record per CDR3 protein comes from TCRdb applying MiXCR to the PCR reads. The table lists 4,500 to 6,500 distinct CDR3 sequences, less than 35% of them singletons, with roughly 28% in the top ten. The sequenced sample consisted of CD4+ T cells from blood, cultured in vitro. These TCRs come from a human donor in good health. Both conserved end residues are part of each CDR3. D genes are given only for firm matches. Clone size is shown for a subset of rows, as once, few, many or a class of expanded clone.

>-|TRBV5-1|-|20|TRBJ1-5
CASSLSPDWPIYWSNQPQHF
TGCGCCAGCAGCCTTTCACCGGACTGGCCTATATATTGGAGCAATCAGCCCCAGCATTTT
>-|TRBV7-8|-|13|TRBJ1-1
CASSLWVNTEAFF
TGTGCCAGCAGCTTATGGGTGAACACTGAAGCTTTCTTT
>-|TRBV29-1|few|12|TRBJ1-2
CSVGGETDGYTF
TGCAGCGTTGGGGGGGAGACGGATGGCTACACCTTC
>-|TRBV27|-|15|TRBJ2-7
CASSLRQGIGGEQYF
TGTGCCAGCAGTTTAAGGCAGGGGATCGGGGGCGAGCAGTACTTC
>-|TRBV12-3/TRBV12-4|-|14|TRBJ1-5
CASSSPDSNQPQHF
TGTGCCAGCAGTTCCCCCGATAGCAATCAGCCCCAGCATTTT
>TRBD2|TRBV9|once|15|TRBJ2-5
CASNAGGSSQETQYF
TGTGCCAGCAATGCCGGGGGGTCCTCACAAGAGACCCAGTACTTC
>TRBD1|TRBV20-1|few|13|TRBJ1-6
CSAMDRGDSPLHF
TGCAGTGCTATGGACAGGGGTGATTCACCCCTCCACTTT
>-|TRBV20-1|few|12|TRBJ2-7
CSARDRDLEQYF
TGCAGTGCTAGAGACCGGGACCTAGAGCAGTACTTC
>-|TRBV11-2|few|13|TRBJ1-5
CASSFGSNQPQHF
TGTGCCAGCAGCTTCGGTAGCAATCAGCCCCAGCATTTT
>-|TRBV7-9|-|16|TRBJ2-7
CASSSGDTSQSYEQYF
TGTGCCAGCAGCTCCGGAGACACCAGCCAGTCCTACGAGCAGTACTTC
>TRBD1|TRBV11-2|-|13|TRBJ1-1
CASSWTGNTEAFF
TGTGCCAGCAGTTGGACAGGGAACACTGAAGCTTTCTTT
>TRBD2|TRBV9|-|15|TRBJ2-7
CASSALGTTSQEQYF
TGTGCCAGCAGCGCCCTCGGGACTACCTCCCAGGAGCAGTACTTC
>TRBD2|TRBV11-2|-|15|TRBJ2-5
CASSLSSGVSETQYF
TGTGCCAGCAGCTTATCTAGCGGGGTCTCAGAGACCCAGTACTTC
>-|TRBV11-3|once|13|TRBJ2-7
CASSPPASYEQYF
TGTGCCAGCAGCCCCCCGGCCAGCTACGAGCAGTACTTC
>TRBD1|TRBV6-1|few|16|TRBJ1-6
CASSRKTGQVKTPLHF
TGTGCCAGCAGTCGTAAGACGGGACAGGTGAAAACACCCCTCCACTTT
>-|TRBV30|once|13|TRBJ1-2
CAWSVGGSYGYTF
TGTGCCTGGAGTGTCGGCGGGAGCTATGGCTACACCTTC
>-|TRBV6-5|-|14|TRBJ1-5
CASSYSGNDQPQHF
TGTGCCAGCAGTTACTCAGGGAATGATCAGCCCCAGCATTTT
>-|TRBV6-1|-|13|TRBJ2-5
CASSEVPTETQYF
TGTGCCAGCAGTGAAGTTCCTACAGAGACCCAGTACTTC
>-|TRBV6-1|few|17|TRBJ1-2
CASRLRGYISEDYGYTF
TGTGCCAGCAGACTACGGGGGTATATATCGGAAGACTATGGCTACACCTTC
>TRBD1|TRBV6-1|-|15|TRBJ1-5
CASSTTTGANQPRHF
TGTGCCAGCAGTACGACGACAGGGGCCAATCAGCCCCGGCATTTT